This T cell receptor (beta chain) was found in a study of blood T cells in healthy people across ages. Primed by a sample-barcoded 5' primer and a J-beta primer mix, a second PCR proceeded for 7 to 11 cycles. TCRdb reprocessed the 5' RACE reads via MiXCR and lists one record per CDR3 protein. The top ten clones hold about 20% of a sample with about a million distinct CDR3 sequences, roughly 50% of them seen once. CDR1 and CDR2 (germline): SGHAT, FQNNGV. Trimming at V came to 5 bases and at J to 7 bases, leaving 14 bases not matched to a gene. This CDR3 is 15 amino acids long. Findings and caveats of the study: The lack of PBMC sorting stopped any conclusive naive versus antigen-experienced comparison. The study found more naive CD4+ cells and higher diversity in long-lived than aged donors.

With respect to this clonotype: The antigen is not known.

The source of this sequence is a woman aged 55-69 years in good health. Sequencing was carried out using blood. The rearrangement links TRBV11-2 to TRBJ2-7; 7 bases agree with TRBD1. Here the CDR3 DNA reads TGTGCCAGCAGCCTGGGCCGACAGGGTAGGGGGGAGCAGTACTTC. Its translation: CASSLGRQGRGEQYF. The full variable domain, its missing parts supplied by reference TRBV11-2 and TRBJ2-7, is EAGVAQSPRYKIIEKRQSVAFWCNPISGHATLYWYQQILGQGPKLLIQFQNNGVVDDSQLPKDRFSAERLKGVDSTLKIQPAKLEDSAVYLCASSLGRQGRGEQYFGPGTRLTVT.